The 29 T cell receptor beta chains below all came from one sample that was sequenced in a study of T cells in Graves' hyperthyroidism and ophthalmopathy. The investigators amplified TCR beta CDR3 regions from RNA transcripts. The HTBI primer set drove a first-round RT-PCR of the TCR CDR3. TCRdb redid the calling of the multiplex PCR reads with MiXCR, one entry per CDR3 protein. The sample comprises approximately 560,000 distinct CDR3 sequences, about 15% of which are singletons, and around 7.3% rests with the top ten. Material: blood. The receptor source for this set is a young woman with Graves' hyperthyroidism.

Ten or more counts support this clonotype. The chain employs TRBV20-1 and TRBJ2-1, with TRBD2 identical over 9 bases. The length of the CDR3 is 18 residues. Germline CDR1 reads DFQATT; CDR2 reads SNEGSKA (reference sequence). V lost 0 bases and J lost 1; bases outside the gene matches: 10. Written as DNA, the CDR3 is TGCAGTGCTAGAGAAGGACGAGGTCTAGCGGGATCCTACAATGAGCAGTTCTTC. It is translated as CSAREGRGLAGSYNEQFF.

This chain connects TRBV18 to TRBJ2-5; D is perhaps TRBD1 (6 bases). CDR1 and CDR2 (germline): KGHSH, LQKENI. The CDR3 is 17 amino acids. Trimming pared 0 bases from V and 5 bases from J, leaving 19 bases between. Written as DNA, the CDR3 is TGTGCCAGCTCACCACCAAGGCGCAGGGGAATTCAGGAGACCCAGTACTTC. As protein: CASSPPRRRGIQETQYF. The entire variable domain, with the rest obtained from reference TRBV18 and TRBJ2-5, is as follows: NAGVMQNPRHLVRRRGQEARLRCSPMKGHSHVYWYRQLPEEGLKFMVYLQKENIIDESGMPKERFSAEFPKEGPSILRIQQVVRGDSAAYFCASSPPRRRGIQETQYFGPGTRLLVL.

This clonotype was observed at least ten times. The chain recombines TRBV27 with TRBJ2-7; 7 bases agree with TRBD2. Looked up from germline, CDR1 is MNHEY and CDR2 is SMNVEV (reference sequence). The CDR3 runs 12 residues. V was clipped by 8 bases and J by 0 bases; unmatched bases: 1. In nucleotides, the CDR3 is TGTGCCAGCCGCGGGAGCTCCTACGAGCAGTACTTC. It codes for CASRGSSYEQYF.

On this clonotype itself: One end of the junction is discordant with germline, which a read error may explain. The V and J genes are TRBV24-1 and TRBJ2-1; 8 bases align to TRBD2. Germline lookup yields CDR1 KGHDR and CDR2 SFDVKD. The CDR3 totals 18 residues. The CDR3 loop is CATSDRRTSSPSYSEQFF. CDR3 sequence (DNA): TGTGCCACCAGTGATAGGCGGACTAGCTCGCCCTCCTACAGTGAGCAGTTCTTC.

This chain joins TRBV20-1 and TRBJ2-7; a possible D gene is TRBD1 (6 bases). This CDR3 is built from 16 residues. The germline V and J ends were trimmed by 0 bases and 2 bases, with 17 bases remaining between them. The germline V gene has CDR1 DFQATT and CDR2 SNEGSKA (reference sequence). CDR3 sequence: CSARDFRGMEAYEQYF. CDR3 sequence (DNA): TGCAGTGCTAGAGATTTCAGGGGCATGGAAGCCTACGAGCAGTACTTC.

This clonotype was picked up one time. This sequence joins TRBV19 and TRBJ1-1; D may be TRBD1 (5 bases). The V end lost 4 bases, the J end lost 0 bases, and 12 bases lay between the germline ends. The germline gives CDR1 LNHDA, CDR2 SQIVND (reference sequence). This CDR3 has 15 amino acids. As DNA, the CDR3 is TGTGCCAGTAGTAAAAGGGGAGGTGTGAACACTGAAGCTTTCTTT. Its translation: CASSKRGGVNTEAFF.

Of note for this clonotype: Relative to the germline gene, one junction end is altered; a read error may explain this. This sequence joins TRBV20-1 and TRBJ1-1; D might be TRBD1 (5 bases). Germline V gene sequence: CDR1 DFQATT, CDR2 SNEGSKA (reference sequence). The CDR3 contains 14 residues. The CDR3 coding sequence is TGCAGTGCTTACAGGAACCCTCTCGGCACTGAAACTTTCTTT. Amino acid sequence: CSAYRNPLGTETFF.

This clonotype was counted once. The chain joins TRBV12-5 to TRBJ2-6; D uncertain. The CDR3 is 12 amino acids. The germline V and J ends were trimmed by 10 bases and 1 base, with 5 bases remaining between them. Per the germline V gene, CDR1 is LGHNT and CDR2 is FRNRAP. This CDR3 reads CATTSGANVLTF. The DNA of the CDR3 is TGTGCTACCACGTCTGGGGCCAACGTCCTGACTTTC.

This chain links TRBV3-1 with TRBJ2-1; D is perhaps TRBD2 (6 bases). Per germline, CDR1 LGHDT and CDR2 YNNKEL (reference sequence). The CDR3 totals 18 residues. V lost 1 base and J 0 bases, leaving 16 bases between the germline ends. CDR3 in amino acids: CASSQVVGRSSSYNEQFF. CDR3 coding DNA: TGTGCCAGCAGCCAAGTCGTGGGGAGGTCAAGCTCCTACAATGAGCAGTTCTTC.

This clonotype turned up a few times. The chain has TRBV9 and TRBJ1-2; tentative D call: TRBD1 (5 bases). The CDR3 runs 17 residues. Looked up from germline, CDR1 is SGDLS and CDR2 is YYNGEE. V lost 0 bases and J 0 bases, leaving 15 bases between the germline ends. In DNA form, the CDR3 reads TGTGCCAGCAGCGTAGCCCCCCAGGGCAGTTCTAACTATGGCTACACCTTC. Its translation: CASSVAPQGSSNYGYTF.

The rearrangement links TRBV5-1 to TRBJ2-1; TRBD2 agrees at 10 bases. V dropped 2 bases and J dropped 4; count of bases not matched to a gene: 6. This CDR3 region has 16 residues. Germline V CDR1 and CDR2: SGHRS, YFSETQ. The CDR3 sequence: CASSFGGTSEYNEQFF. The CDR3, as DNA: TGCGCCAGCAGCTTCGGAGGGACTAGCGAATACAATGAGCAGTTCTTC.

The gene calls are TRBV11-2 and TRBJ1-6, with D unclear. The V end was cut by 5 bases, the J end by 0 bases, with 11 bases between. CDR1 SGHAT and CDR2 FQNNGV come from the germline V gene. CDR3 length equals 16 residues. CDR3 in amino acids: CASSRGISSYNSPLHF. In DNA form, the CDR3 reads TGTGCCAGCAGCCGAGGGATTAGCTCCTATAATTCACCCCTCCACTTT.

This clonotype was counted at least ten times. The rearrangement joins TRBV6-1 to TRBJ2-7; 9 bases are shared with TRBD2. CDR1 and CDR2 (germline): MNHNS, SASEGT. This CDR3 is 16 amino acids long. Unmatched junction bases numbered 8, after V lost 5 bases and J lost 0 bases. CDR3 bases: TGTGCCAGCAGTTCAATCAGCGGGGGGAGCTCCTACGAGCAGTACTTC. Its protein is CASSSISGGSSYEQYF.

This clonotype was recorded many times. J is TRBJ1-2 and V is TRBV9, with a weak D call TRBD1 (6 bases). The CDR3 has 15 residues. Germline CDR1 SGDLS, CDR2 YYNGEE. V shed 0 bases and J shed 5 bases, with 14 bases lying between them. CDR3: CASSVVAGAEYGYTF. The CDR3 DNA reads TGTGCCAGCAGCGTAGTGGCAGGGGCGGAATATGGCTACACCTTC.

The gene calls are TRBV4-1 and TRBJ2-2, with a possible D match to TRBD2 (5 bases). The V gene's germline CDR1 is MGHRA and CDR2 YSYEKL. Deletions cut 4 bases from V and 1 base from J, with 16 bases between. The CDR3 has 17 residues. Here the CDR3 reads CASSRQTGGVNTGELFF. CDR3 bases: TGCGCCAGCAGCCGCCAGACCGGAGGAGTGAACACCGGGGAGCTGTTTTTT.

This clonotype was seen more than once but under ten times. This chain uses TRBV5-1 with TRBJ1-1; 10 nucleotides align to TRBD1. Germline V CDR1 and CDR2: SGHRS, YFSETQ. V shed 4 bases and J 3 bases; nucleotides not matched to a gene: 6. CDR3 length: 15 residues. DNA for the CDR3: TGCGCCAGCAGCAACCGACAGGGGGCGGACACTGAAGCTTTCTTT. Residues: CASSNRQGADTEAFF.

This clonotype was seen more than once but under ten times. The V gene is TRBV3-1, the J gene TRBJ2-2, with 10 bases fitting TRBD1. With V trimmed by 0 bases and J by 5 bases, 3 bases remained unmatched. Germline CDR1 reads LGHDT; CDR2 reads YNNKEL (reference sequence). The CDR3 is 16 residues long. The DNA for the CDR3 is TGTGCCAGCAGCCAAGAATTGGGACAGGGGACCGGGGAGCTGTTTTTT. It encodes CASSQELGQGTGELFF.

This clonotype has ten or more counts. V gene TRBV6-1 combines with J gene TRBJ2-1; 8 bases are a match to TRBD2. With 5 bases clipped from V and 7 bases from J, the junction kept 7 bases outside the gene matches. The CDR3 length is 14 residues. In germline, CDR1 is MNHNS, CDR2 SASEGT. CDR3 in amino acids: CASSWSQRENEQFF. The DNA for the CDR3 is TGTGCCAGCAGTTGGTCGCAGCGGGAGAATGAGCAGTTCTTC.

The chain joins TRBV6-2 or TRBV6-3 to TRBJ2-7, with 9 nucleotides matching TRBD1. The J call may not be correct, given that the DNA end is closer to TRBJ2-1. Germline V lookup: CDR1 MNHEY, CDR2 SVGEGT. The length of the CDR3 is 15 residues. CDR3 sequence reads: CASSSTGTGFYEQFF. Here the CDR3 DNA reads TGTGCCAGCAGTTCCACCGGGACAGGGTTCTACGAGCAGTTCTTC.

The gene calls are TRBV10-3 and TRBJ2-7; D is ambiguous. Germline CDR1 is ENHRY and CDR2 is SYGVKD. The V end was cut by 4 bases, the J end by 5 bases, with 15 bases between. The CDR3 totals 14 residues. The CDR3 DNA reads as TGTGCCATCAGTGGGCGAAGGAGCCCCAACGAGCAGTACTTC. Its protein product is CAISGRRSPNEQYF.

The chain's CDR3 is CATSDWTSGGEQYF. CDR3 in DNA: TGTGCCACCAGTGATTGGACTAGCGGAGGCGAGCAGTACTTC. The chain has TRBV24-1 and TRBJ2-7; 10 bases fit TRBD2. V shed 2 bases and J 6 bases; nucleotides not matched to a gene: 3. The CDR3 is made up of 14 amino acids. Germline V gene data show CDR1 as KGHDR and CDR2 as SFDVKD.

The CDR3 region has the DNA TGCAGTGCTAGTCCCGTCCTAGCGGGAGGTTACGAGCAGTACTTC. This codes for CSASPVLAGGYEQYF. This chain joins TRBV20-1 and TRBJ2-7; TRBD2 agrees at 11 bases. V was pared by 3 bases and J by 4 bases, with 8 bases of the junction left unmatched. The germline V gene encodes CDR1 DFQATT and CDR2 SNEGSKA (reference sequence). The CDR3 contains 15 residues.

This clonotype appeared many times. V is TRBV11-2 and J is TRBJ2-5, with D possibly being TRBD1 or TRBD2 (5 bases each). In germline, CDR1 is SGHAT, CDR2 FQNNGV. V was shortened by 4 bases and J by 2 bases, with 17 bases between the two germline ends. The CDR3 spans 16 residues. In nucleotides, the CDR3 is TGTGCCAGCAGCTCAAGCAGTGGGACCCGGCAAGAGACCCAGTACTTC. Protein sequence: CASSSSSGTRQETQYF.

Comment on this clonotype: This may stem from a read error, because a much larger clone lies one nucleotide away. The rearrangement joins TRBV27 to TRBJ1-5; D gene uncertain. This CDR3 has 14 amino acids. Germline CDR1 MNHEY, CDR2 SMNVEV (reference sequence). Trimming left V 5 bases short and J 5 bases short, with 13 bases between. The DNA of the CDR3 is TGTGCCAGCAGTCCAAGGGTTACCCATCAGCCCCAGCATTTT. This encodes CASSPRVTHQPQHF.

The sample holds many counts of this clonotype. V and J are TRBV20-1 and TRBJ2-1; D call uncertain. Germline V lookup: CDR1 DFQATT, CDR2 SNEGSKA (reference sequence). Trimming shortened V by 6 bases and J by 0 bases, and 12 bases separated the two germline ends. The CDR3 sequence is 14 residues long. CDR3 DNA sequence: TGCAGTGCCGAGACTTGGAGCTCCTACAATGAGCAGTTCTTC. Translated: CSAETWSSYNEQFF.

This clonotype came up many times. V and J are TRBV18 and TRBJ1-1; the match to TRBD1 covers 7 bases. The trim removed 9 bases at V and 0 bases at J, leaving 13 bases unmatched. The CDR3 sequence is 16 residues long. Germline V gives CDR1 KGHSH, CDR2 LQKENI. Here the CDR3 DNA reads TGTGCCAGTTCAGGGACAGACAAGGCCGTGAACACTGAAGCTTTCTTT. Protein: CASSGTDKAVNTEAFF. The variable domain in full, with the rest retrieved from reference TRBV18 and TRBJ1-1, is NAGVMQNPRHLVRRRGQEARLRCSPMKGHSHVYWYRQLPEEGLKFMVYLQKENIIDESGMPKERFSAEFPKEGPSILRIQQVVRGDSAAYFCASSGTDKAVNTEAFFGQGTRLTVV.

At least ten counts were recorded for this clonotype. The CDR3: CSARAMSSYEQYF. The CDR3 DNA reads as TGCAGTGCGCGAGCAATGAGTTCCTACGAGCAGTACTTC. V usage is TRBV20-1 and J usage is TRBJ2-7; the D is unclear. V shed 6 bases and J shed 1 base, with 13 bases lying between them. Germline V gives CDR1 DFQATT, CDR2 SNEGSKA (reference sequence). This CDR3 has 13 residues.

In this sample, this clonotype turned up many times. J is TRBJ2-7 and V is TRBV7-3, with 8 bases identical to TRBD1. The CDR3 sequence is 16 residues long. After removal of 2 bases from V and 5 bases from J, the junction contained 11 bases not matched to a gene. CDR1 is SGHTA, CDR2 FQGTGA, per germline. The CDR3 DNA sequence: TGTGCCAGCAGCTTAGCCCCGAGACAGGGGAAAAACGAGCAGTACTTC. The encoded protein is CASSLAPRQGKNEQYF.

In its sample, this clonotype was seen many times. The V call is TRBV5-6, the J call TRBJ2-7, with D tentatively TRBD1 (6 bases). CDR1 SGHDT and CDR2 YYEEEE come from the germline V gene. The V gene lost 2 bases and the J gene lost 4 bases, with 13 bases spanning the gap. The CDR3 runs 14 residues. CDR3 residues: CASSFGTPEYEQYF. The CDR3 bases are TGTGCCAGCAGCTTTGGGACACCCGAATACGAGCAGTACTTC.